A single sample is the source of the 15 T cell receptor beta chains below, sequenced in a study of CD4 and CD8 cells across lung adenocarcinoma regions. Via MiXCR, TCRdb re-called the PCR reads, giving one row per CDR3 protein. The sample has over 6,500 distinct CDR3 sequences, approximately 50% seen once. Sample: CD8+ T cells from the center of a lung tumor. The receptors derive from a male donor with lung adenocarcinoma. The CD4 and CD8 labels of this study may be unreliable.

This clonotype was found many times. The rearrangement joins TRBV10-1 to TRBJ1-5; possibly TRBD1 for D (5 bases). Trimming took off 4 bases at V and 4 bases at J, with 8 bases between the two ends. Germline V gene data show CDR1 as WNHNN and CDR2 as SYGVQD (reference sequence). The CDR3 is 13 residues long. The CDR3 sequence: CASSGDGNQPQHF. In DNA form, the CDR3 reads TGCGCCAGCAGTGGGGACGGGAATCAGCCCCAGCATTTT.

This clonotype was recorded only once. The chain is built from TRBV6-1 and TRBJ1-1, with D perhaps matching TRBD1 (6 bases). The germline gives CDR1 MNHNS, CDR2 SASEGT. This CDR3 has 13 residues. V was trimmed by 6 bases and J by 3 bases, leaving 11 bases between them. The CDR3 sequence: CASRRDTYTEAFF. CDR3 DNA sequence: TGTGCCAGCAGAAGGGACACTTACACTGAAGCTTTCTTT.

V gene TRBV28 combines with J gene TRBJ2-7, with D possibly matching TRBD1 (5 bases). There are 15 residues in the CDR3. Trimming took 2 bases from V and 0 from J, leaving 11 bases between them. Germline-derived CDR1 and CDR2 are MDHEN and SYDVKM. The CDR3 region is CASSLQGLHSYEQYF. The CDR3 DNA reads as TGTGCCAGCAGTTTACAGGGTTTGCACTCCTACGAGCAGTACTTC.

This rearrangement joins TRBV10-1 to TRBJ2-4; D is ambiguous. This CDR3 spans 13 amino acids. The germline V gene encodes CDR1 WNHNN and CDR2 SYGVQD (reference sequence). The V end was cut by 10 bases, the J end by 13 bases, with 23 bases between. The CDR3 loop reads CATGLSGTNTQYF. The CDR3 bases are TGCGCCACCGGGCTGTCAGGCACAAATACGCAGTACTTC.

V usage is TRBV10-3 and J usage is TRBJ2-7; perhaps D is TRBD1 or TRBD2 (6 bases each). Trimming took off 4 bases at V and 0 bases at J, with 10 bases between the two ends. Germline V gene sequence: CDR1 ENHRY, CDR2 SYGVKD. The length of the CDR3 is 14 residues. CDR3 sequence (DNA): TGTGCCATCAGTGGGGGGGCGAGCTCCTACGAGCAGTACTTC. This sequence encodes CAISGGASSYEQYF.

This clonotype was picked up many times. The CDR3 loop reads CASSKQGNIQYF. The DNA for the CDR3 is TGCGCCAGCAGTAAACAGGGAAACATTCAGTACTTC. The chain uses TRBV4-1 and TRBJ2-4, with TRBD1 as a possible D gene (6 bases). This CDR3 comprises 12 residues. V was trimmed by 6 bases and J by 6 bases, leaving 9 bases between them. Germline values: CDR1 MGHRA, CDR2 YSYEKL.

This clonotype was detected a few times. The chain combines TRBV3-1 with TRBJ2-5; 7 nucleotides match TRBD2. Germline V gene lookup returns CDR1 LGHDT and CDR2 YNNKEL (reference sequence). The CDR3 is 14 amino acids. J lost 11 bases, V lost 1 base, and 10 bases had no gene match. CDR3 sequence (DNA): TGTGCCAGCAGCCAAGGGGGAGGGGCCTGGGAGCAGTACTTC. Encoded protein: CASSQGGGAWEQYF.

A remark on this clonotype: Since a much larger clone is just one base distant, this may be a read error. V is TRBV6-2 or TRBV6-3 and J is TRBJ2-1, with TRBD2 matching over 7 bases. Trimming at V came to 7 bases and at J to 10 bases, leaving 19 bases not matched to a gene. The CDR3 consists of 16 residues. Germline lookup yields CDR1 MNHEY and CDR2 SVGEGT. The chain's CDR3 is CASTPAGSGLSYEQFF. In DNA form, the CDR3 reads TGTGCCAGCACCCCAGCGGGTAGCGGGCTTAGCTACGAGCAGTTCTTC.

This clonotype was seen once. This chain uses TRBV12-3 or TRBV12-4 with TRBJ2-3; no reliable D call. The length of the CDR3 is 13 residues. Trimming left V 5 bases short and J 8 bases short, with 14 bases between. CDR3 sequence: CASSPLSPRTQYF. The CDR3 DNA reads TGTGCCAGCAGTCCCCTCTCTCCCCGTACGCAGTATTTT.

The rearrangement uses TRBV6-1 and TRBJ2-2; D is possibly TRBD1 (5 bases). Germline values: CDR1 MNHNS, CDR2 SASEGT. This CDR3 has 17 amino acids. Trimming shortened V by 6 bases and J by 0 bases, and 17 bases separated the two germline ends. The CDR3 protein is CASSPGSGETNTGELFF. DNA of the CDR3: TGTGCCAGCAGCCCAGGGTCTGGGGAAACGAACACCGGGGAGCTGTTTTTT.

This rearrangement joins TRBV6-1 to TRBJ2-2; D perhaps matches TRBD2 (6 bases). The length of the CDR3 is 17 residues. Trimming removed 4 bases from V and 4 bases from J, with 19 bases in between. Germline V gives CDR1 MNHNS, CDR2 SASEGT. The CDR3 DNA reads as TGTGCCAGCAGTGTCGGCAGGAGTGGAGGGGTCACCGGGGAGCTGTTTTTT. Translated: CASSVGRSGGVTGELFF.

This clonotype was seen repeatedly, ten times or more. The CDR3: CASSPGTGGEKLFF. DNA of the CDR3: TGTGCCAGCAGTCCCGGGACCGGTGGGGAAAAACTGTTTTTT. This chain links TRBV28 with TRBJ1-4; TRBD1 might be the D (5 bases). The length of the CDR3 is 14 residues. Trimming took off 5 bases at V and 8 bases at J, with 15 bases between the two ends. Germline CDR1 is MDHEN and CDR2 is SYDVKM. Combining the CDR3 with reference TRBV28 and TRBJ1-4 gives the whole variable domain DVKVTQSSRYLVKRTGEKVFLECVQDMDHENMFWYRQDPGLGLRLIYFSYDVKMKEKGDIPEGYSVSREKKERFSLILESASTNQTSMYLCASSPGTGGEKLFFGSGTQLSVL.

The chain couples TRBV24-1 to TRBJ1-5; 7 bases map to TRBD1. The CDR3 is 15 residues long. Germline values: CDR1 KGHDR, CDR2 SFDVKD. V gave up 4 bases and J gave up 6 bases; unmatched junction bases: 8. CDR3 in amino acids: CATSENTGVGQPQHF. CDR3 nucleotides: TGTGCCACCAGTGAAAATACAGGGGTGGGTCAGCCCCAGCATTTT.

V and J are TRBV10-2 and TRBJ2-1, with 10 bases that match TRBD2. The J call may be mistaken, given a closer DNA end match to TRBJ2-7. This CDR3 is built from 14 residues. The germline CDR1 and CDR2 sequences are WSHSY and SAAADI. The CDR3, as DNA: TGCGCCAGCAGTATTAGCGGGAGGAACTACGAGCAGTACTTC. It codes for CASSISGRNYEQYF.

This clonotype was found once. This chain connects TRBV6-1 to TRBJ2-1; tentatively, D is TRBD1 (6 bases). Trimming removed 6 bases from V and 9 bases from J, with 15 bases in between. The CDR3 extends over 13 amino acids. CDR1 is MNHNS, CDR2 SASEGT, per germline. The CDR3 bases are TGTGCCAGCAGGGAACAGGGATGGCGTGAGCAGTTCTTC. This gives the protein CASREQGWREQFF.